This TCR beta chain was recorded in a study of early T cells in non-severe SARS-CoV-2 infection. Study-level background: Sequenced bulk RNA came from whole blood that was unsorted, and chains were unpaired.

TCRdb independently ran MiXCR on the 5' RACE reads; one entry per CDR3 protein. The repertoire has more than 55,000 distinct CDR3 sequences, approximately 9% of them found once; the top ten carry about 16%. This clonotype has just a few counts. Trimming removed 3 bases from V and 4 bases from J, with 11 bases in between. The CDR3 extends over 13 amino acids. CDR1 is SGHDT and CDR2 is YYEEEE in the germline V gene. The sample comprised whole blood. This chain connects TRBV5-6 to TRBJ2-7, with D possibly being TRBD2 (6 bases). The receptor comes from an adult who was a healthcare worker with PCR-confirmed SARS-CoV-2 infection or an uninfected control (not recorded which). The CDR3 loop reads CASSSYGGYEQYF. The CDR3, as DNA: TGTGCCAGCAGCTCATACGGGGGATACGAGCAGTACTTC.